Included here is one T cell receptor (beta chain) sequence, with context. The data are from a study of blood T cell repertoires in COVID-19. No more than 2 weeks before study entry, exposed participants had met a case of COVID-19. This CDR3 comprises 19 residues. With 1 base clipped from V and 7 bases from J, the junction kept 18 bases outside the gene matches. CDR1 and CDR2 (germline): PRHDT, FYEKMQ (reference sequence). Here immunoSEQ multiplex PCR was the method, and the copy in TCRdb shows in-frame clones only, minus some. The sample shows fewer than 250,000 clones, 70% to 90% of them seen only once.

The sample consisted of PBMCs or T cells enriched from blood (not recorded which). This rearrangement joins TRBV13 to TRBJ2-1, with TRBD1 matching over 8 bases. The receptor was isolated from a man aged 45-65 years who had been exposed to COVID-19. CDR3 residues: CASSLEDGAGGKEGNEQFF. The CDR3 nucleotides are TGTGCCAGCAGCTTAGAGGACGGGGCAGGGGGCAAGGAGGGGAATGAGCAGTTCTTC.